The 27 T cell receptor beta chains listed next were all sequenced from one sample in a study of blood T cell repertoires in COVID-19. The protocol was immunoSEQ multiplex PCR, while the TCRdb copy is restricted to in-frame clones and leaves out a portion. The repertoire includes more than 200,000 clones, 88% of them detected once, and over 1.5% sits in the top ten. The sequenced sample consisted of peripheral blood. These receptors all come from a man in his 70s with acute or convalescent COVID-19.

The chain recombines TRBV7-3 with TRBJ2-1; tentatively, D is TRBD2 (5 bases). The ends were cut back, 4 bases at V and 3 bases at J, with 7 bases in the middle. The CDR3 runs to 13 residues. Germline lookup yields CDR1 SGHTA and CDR2 FQGTGA. The CDR3 loop reads CASSSGNYNEQFF. The CDR3, as DNA: TGTGCCAGCAGCTCGGGAAACTACAATGAGCAGTTCTTC.

The chain employs TRBV10-3 and TRBJ2-7, with TRBD2 matching over 7 bases. Germline CDR1 reads ENHRY; CDR2 reads SYGVKD. The V segment lost 7 bases and the J segment 5 bases; nucleotides outside the gene matches: 11. This CDR3 is built from 14 residues. The CDR3 protein is CAITIAGVRNEQYF. The DNA of the CDR3 is TGTGCCATCACAATCGCGGGAGTTCGGAACGAGCAGTACTTC.

The chain links TRBV7-9 to TRBJ2-5; weak D call: TRBD1 (6 bases). The CDR3 spans 12 residues. The germline V gene has CDR1 SEHNR and CDR2 FQNEAQ (reference sequence). With 4 bases removed from V and 4 bases from J, the gap between germline ends came to 7 bases. CDR3 DNA sequence: TGTGCCAGCAGCTCACAGGGAGAGACCCAGTACTTC. It codes for CASSSQGETQYF. Variable domain in full (rest from reference TRBV7-9 and TRBJ2-5): DTGVSQNPRHKITKRGQNVTFRCDPISEHNRLYWYRQTLGQGPEFLTYFQNEAQLEKSRLLSDRFSAERPKGSFSTLEIQRTEQGDSAMYLCASSSQGETQYFGPGTRLLVL.

The sample holds one count of this clone. This sequence joins TRBV7-2 and TRBJ2-1; 10 bases line up with TRBD2. CDR1 is SGHTA, CDR2 FQGNSA, per germline. The CDR3 has 16 amino acids. Trimming removed 1 base from V and 6 bases from J; junction bases left unmatched: 6. CDR3: CASSLESSGSGNEQFF. As DNA, the CDR3 is TGTGCCAGCAGCTTAGAGTCTAGCGGGAGTGGCAATGAGCAGTTCTTC.

A single count supports this clone. V usage is TRBV5-8 and J usage is TRBJ1-5; tentatively, D is TRBD1 (5 bases). Per germline, CDR1 SGHTS and CDR2 YDEGEE. V shed 4 bases and J shed 0 bases, with 14 bases lying between them. CDR3 size: 16 residues. The CDR3 DNA follows: TGTGCCAGCAGCATGGGGCGGCAGCTTAGCAATCAGCCCCAGCATTTT. Amino acid sequence: CASSMGRQLSNQPQHF.

The rearrangement joins TRBV4-1 to TRBJ2-1, with 8 bases that match TRBD2. This CDR3 contains 18 residues. Per the germline V gene, CDR1 is MGHRA and CDR2 is YSYEKL. The V segment lost 2 bases and the J segment 8 bases; nucleotides outside the gene matches: 17. DNA for the CDR3: TGCGCCAGCAGCCAAAAGCGGGGAGGGGTTAGCGGGAACCATGAGCAGTTCTTC. Translation gives CASSQKRGGVSGNHEQFF.

V gene TRBV7-9 combines with J gene TRBJ2-3, with 7 bases that match TRBD2. The J segment lost 3 bases and the V segment lost 0 bases, leaving 0 bases of the junction unmatched. CDR1 and CDR2 from the germline V gene are SEHNR and FQNEAQ (reference sequence). This CDR3 region has 14 residues. The CDR3 DNA reads TGTGCCAGCAGCTTAGCGGGAGGGACAGATACGCAGTATTTT. The encoded protein is CASSLAGGTDTQYF.

Notes on this clone: Sequence at one end of the junction differs from germline and may be a read error. The chain joins TRBV7-9 to TRBJ1-4; the D is unclear. The CDR3 loop spans 12 amino acids. Per the germline V gene, CDR1 is SEHNR and CDR2 is FQNEAQ (reference sequence). CDR3 region: CAGRRDGEKLFF. CDR3 nucleotides: TGTGCCGGCAGGAGGGATGGCGAAAAACTGTTTTTT.

The gene calls are TRBV6-5 and TRBJ1-6, with TRBD1 as a possible D gene (6 bases). The CDR3 spans 13 residues. Germline CDR1 and CDR2: MNHEY and SVGAGI. V lost 8 bases and J lost 7, with 12 bases in between. Written as DNA, the CDR3 is TGTGCCAGCTCCCAGGGGATCAATTCACCCCTCCACTTT. Translating gives CASSQGINSPLHF.

The chain links TRBV15 to TRBJ1-3; D remains ambiguous. Trimming stripped 10 bases from V and 3 bases from J, with 10 bases between. The CDR3 totals 12 residues. Per germline, CDR1 LNHNV and CDR2 YYDKDF (reference sequence). The CDR3 DNA sequence: TGTGCCATCGGGGAGGTTGGAAACACCATATATTTT. Residues: CAIGEVGNTIYF. The full variable domain, rest sourced from reference TRBV15 and TRBJ1-3, is DAMVIQNPRYQVTQFGKPVTLSCSQTLNHNVMYWYQQKSSQAPKLLFHYYDKDFNNEADTPDNFQSRRPNTSFCFLDIRSPGLGDTAMYLCAIGEVGNTIYFGEGSWLTVV.

This chain uses TRBV27 with TRBJ2-6; 9 bases are a match to TRBD1. J was trimmed by 0 bases and V by 6 bases; bases with no gene match: 3. CDR1 and CDR2 (germline): MNHEY, SMNVEV (reference sequence). The CDR3 is made up of 16 amino acids. CDR3 region: CASRKTGGSGANVLTF. The CDR3 DNA reads TGTGCCAGCAGGAAGACAGGGGGCTCTGGGGCCAACGTCCTGACTTTC.

The genes are TRBV5-1 and TRBJ2-1, with a weak D call TRBD2 (6 bases). This CDR3 region has 16 residues. Germline CDR1 reads SGHRS; CDR2 reads YFSETQ. V lost 2 bases to trimming and J lost 0 bases, with 12 bases between them. The CDR3 coding sequence is TGCGCCAGCAGCTTTTGGGCGGGGTCCTCCTACAATGAGCAGTTCTTC. Translation: CASSFWAGSSYNEQFF.

The chain links TRBV20-1 to TRBJ2-7; 7 nucleotides align to TRBD1. This CDR3 has 14 amino acids. J was trimmed by 5 bases and V by 3 bases; bases with no gene match: 10. CDR1 DFQATT and CDR2 SNEGSKA come from the germline V gene (reference sequence). The CDR3 loop reads CSASVVWDSDEQYF. The CDR3 DNA follows: TGCAGTGCTAGTGTTGTTTGGGACAGCGACGAGCAGTACTTC.

The genes are TRBV7-8 and TRBJ2-1; 9 positions agree with TRBD2. CDR1 SGHVS and CDR2 FQNEAQ come from the germline V gene. This CDR3 region has 15 residues. With 2 bases clipped from V and 5 bases from J, the junction kept 4 bases outside the gene matches. CDR3 region: CASSLSGRSDNEQFF. The DNA for the CDR3 is TGTGCCAGCAGCTTAAGCGGGAGGTCGGACAATGAGCAGTTCTTC.

This clone has just one count. The CDR3: CASSHPLAGGNEQFF. CDR3 in DNA: TGTGCCAGCAGCCACCCACTAGCGGGAGGGAATGAGCAGTTCTTC. J is TRBJ2-1 and V is TRBV7-6; TRBD2 agrees at 13 bases. The CDR3 is made up of 15 amino acids. V was clipped by 5 bases and J by 7 bases; unmatched bases: 5. Germline V gene data show CDR1 as SGHVS and CDR2 as FNYEAQ.

The rearrangement uses TRBV5-6 and TRBJ2-4, with 8 nucleotides matching TRBD2. The CDR3 has 17 amino acids. The germline V gene has CDR1 SGHDT and CDR2 YYEEEE. V trimming: 3 bases; J trimming: 0 bases; junction bases outside the gene matches: 8. CDR3 loop: CASSSSSLAGAKNIQYF. CDR3 in DNA: TGTGCCAGCAGCTCCTCCTCTCTAGCGGGAGCCAAAAACATTCAGTACTTC.

This clone occurred once. The chain joins TRBV3-1 (or the pseudogene TRBV3-2) to TRBJ2-1; 10 bases match TRBD2. Germline V lookup: CDR1 LGHDT, CDR2 YNNKEL (reference sequence). V lost 5 bases and J lost 2; bases outside the gene matches: 6. CDR3 length equals 16 residues. CDR3 coding DNA: TGTGCCAGCAGCACCCTTCTAGCGGGAGCCTACAATGAGCAGTTCTTC. This codes for CASSTLLAGAYNEQFF.

The chain has TRBV5-4 and TRBJ1-2; D ambiguous. Trimming took off 5 bases at V and 4 bases at J, with 15 bases between the two ends. Germline lookup yields CDR1 SGHNT and CDR2 YYREEE (reference sequence). The CDR3 extends over 14 amino acids. In DNA, the CDR3 is TGTGCCAGCAGGGAGTCTCACCTTCTCTATGGCTACACCTTC. Residues: CASRESHLLYGYTF.

This clone has just one count. V is TRBV10-1 and J is TRBJ2-1; TRBD2 aligns across 8 bases. Germline-derived CDR1 and CDR2 are WNHNN and SYGVQD (reference sequence). The CDR3 loop spans 14 amino acids. After removal of 6 bases from V and 8 bases from J, the junction contained 9 bases not matched to a gene. Here the CDR3 reads CASRLAEGTHEQFF. The DNA of the CDR3 is TGCGCCAGCAGACTAGCGGAAGGGACCCATGAGCAGTTCTTC.

The rearrangement links TRBV18 to TRBJ1-5; TRBD1 matches 8 bases. V was clipped by 4 bases and J by 5 bases; unmatched bases: 7. The CDR3 covers 15 residues. Germline CDR1 KGHSH, CDR2 LQKENI. CDR3 sequence reads: CASSRWTGKDQPQHF. The CDR3, as DNA: TGTGCCAGCTCACGATGGACAGGGAAAGATCAGCCCCAGCATTTT. Full variable domain (remainder filled in from reference TRBV18 and TRBJ1-5): NAGVMQNPRHLVRRRGQEARLRCSPMKGHSHVYWYRQLPEEGLKFMVYLQKENIIDESGMPKERFSAEFPKEGPSILRIQQVVRGDSAAYFCASSRWTGKDQPQHFGDGTRLSIL.

The chain links TRBV7-2 to TRBJ1-2; D perhaps matches TRBD1 (5 bases). The V gene lost 1 base and the J gene lost 3 bases, with 15 bases spanning the gap. Looked up from germline, CDR1 is SGHTA and CDR2 is FQGNSA. This CDR3 has 16 amino acids. The CDR3 nucleotides read TGTGCCAGCAGCTTAGAGGTTGCGGGGCTTGACTATGGCTACACCTTC. Amino acids: CASSLEVAGLDYGYTF.

The chain carries TRBV10-2 and TRBJ2-3; 9 bases map to TRBD2. Germline loops: CDR1 WSHSY, CDR2 SAAADI. With V trimmed by 8 bases and J by 5 bases, 5 bases remained unmatched. The CDR3 runs 13 residues. The chain's CDR3 is CASQLAGVDTQYF. CDR3 in DNA: TGCGCCAGCCAATTAGCGGGAGTAGATACGCAGTATTTT.

The chain joins TRBV7-9 to TRBJ2-2; the match to TRBD2 covers 15 bases. Unmatched junction bases numbered 8, after V lost 5 bases and J lost 1 base. The CDR3 totals 19 residues. From germline, CDR1 is SEHNR and CDR2 FQNEAQ (reference sequence). CDR3 bases: TGTGCCAGCAGCATTGGGACTAGCGGGAGGACCTTGAACACCGGGGAGCTGTTTTTT. It is translated as CASSIGTSGRTLNTGELFF.

V usage is TRBV2 and J usage is TRBJ1-5; 9 nucleotides agree with TRBD1. Trimming at V came to 4 bases and at J to 4 bases, leaving 5 bases not matched to a gene. Germline assignment: CDR1 SNHLY and CDR2 FYNNEI. The CDR3 length is 15 residues. The CDR3 region is CASSAPTGGNQPQHF. For the CDR3, the DNA is TGTGCCAGCAGTGCCCCGACAGGGGGTAATCAGCCCCAGCATTTT. The variable domain in full, completed from reference TRBV2 and TRBJ1-5, reads EPEVTQTPSHQVTQMGQEVILRCVPISNHLYFYWYRQILGQKVEFLVSFYNNEISEKSEIFDDQFSVERPDGSNFTLKIRSTKLEDSAMYFCASSAPTGGNQPQHFGDGTRLSIL.

This chain links TRBV10-3 with TRBJ1-4; no clear D. Trimming left V 0 bases short and J 10 bases short, with 9 bases between. In germline, CDR1 is ENHRY, CDR2 SYGVKD. This CDR3 comprises 13 residues. CDR3 sequence: CAISESSVLKLFF. CDR3 DNA sequence: TGTGCCATCAGTGAGTCTTCTGTTCTAAAACTGTTTTTT.

V usage is TRBV6-5 and J usage is TRBJ2-1, with 10 bases that match TRBD2. The V gene end was trimmed by 0 bases and the J gene end by 5 bases; junction bases not matched to a gene: 4. The V gene's germline CDR1 is MNHEY and CDR2 SVGAGI. CDR3 length: 16 residues. CDR3 nucleotide sequence: TGTGCCAGCAGTTACTCAGGGACTAGCGCAGACAATGAGCAGTTCTTC. This sequence encodes CASSYSGTSADNEQFF.

This chain joins TRBV6-2 or TRBV6-3 and TRBJ2-1; 9 bases agree with TRBD2. The CDR3 covers 15 residues. Germline V gives CDR1 MNHEY, CDR2 SVGEGT. After removal of 5 bases from V and 5 bases from J, the junction contained 7 bases not matched to a gene. The CDR3 sequence is CASSITSGLHNEQFF. The CDR3 DNA follows: TGTGCCAGCAGTATCACTAGCGGGTTACACAATGAGCAGTTCTTC.